The 18 T cell receptor beta chains below all came from one sample that was sequenced in a study of T cells after yellow fever vaccination. TCRdb analysed the 5' RACE reads with MiXCR anew, one entry per CDR3 protein. The data show about 350,000 distinct CDR3 sequences, 8% to 9.5% seen once. Sequenced material: PBMCs, taken around 45 days after the first yellow fever vaccination. Every receptor here comes from a man aged 18 to 30 who received the YFV17D yellow fever vaccine.

This chain connects TRBV7-3 to TRBJ2-1, with D unresolved. The germline V and J ends were trimmed by 0 bases and 10 bases, with 7 bases remaining between them. The germline CDR1 and CDR2 sequences are SGHTA and FQGTGA. This CDR3 region has 12 residues. The CDR3, as DNA: TGTGCCAGCAGCTTAACGGAAGGGGAGCAGTTCTTC. This codes for CASSLTEGEQFF.

The V call is TRBV10-3, the J call TRBJ1-5, with a tentative D call TRBD1 (5 bases). Trimming stripped 6 bases from V and 8 bases from J, with 14 bases between. The CDR3 runs 13 residues. Germline values: CDR1 ENHRY, CDR2 SYGVKD. The CDR3 sequence is CAIRSTALEPQHF. DNA for the CDR3: TGTGCCATCAGATCGACAGCCCTGGAGCCCCAGCATTTT.

This chain links TRBV21-1 with TRBJ2-1; the D segment call TRBD1 is taken from the table without a DNA check. TRBV21-1 is given as a pseudogene. The CDR3 has 19 residues. The CDR3 loop is CASSKGWGTGRRLYNEQFF. The DNA for the CDR3 is TGTGCCAGCAGCAAAGGGTGGGGGACAGGGCGAAGGCTTTACAATGAGCAGTTCTTC.

The chain carries TRBV29-1 and TRBJ1-1; no clear D. In germline, CDR1 is SQVTM, CDR2 ANQGSEA. CDR3 length: 9 residues. Trimming shortened V by 4 bases and J by 7 bases, and 4 bases separated the two germline ends. The CDR3 DNA follows: TGCAGCGTTGGAAGTGAAGCTTTCTTT. It specifies CSVGSEAFF. Full variable domain (missing parts from reference TRBV29-1 and TRBJ1-1): SAVISQKPSRDICQRGTSLTIQCQVDSQVTMMFWYRQQPGQSLTLIATANQGSEATYESGFVIDKFPISRPNLTFSTLTVSNMSPEDSSIYLCSVGSEAFFGQGTRLTVV.

The gene calls are TRBV12-3 or TRBV12-4 and TRBJ2-6; D call uncertain. V lost 3 bases and J lost 4, with 7 bases in between. The CDR3 totals 14 residues. DNA for the CDR3: TGTGCCAGCAGTTTCCCAACCGGGGCCAACGTCCTGACTTTC. It specifies CASSFPTGANVLTF.

This clonotype has only a few counts. The chain couples TRBV6-6 to TRBJ1-1, with TRBD1 identical over 8 bases. With V trimmed by 6 bases and J by 11 bases, 11 bases remained unmatched. This CDR3 contains 13 residues. In germline, CDR1 is MNHNY, CDR2 SVGAGI (reference sequence). CDR3 sequence reads: CASRTGQGGGAFF. The CDR3 DNA reads TGTGCCAGCAGAACTGGACAGGGTGGCGGTGCTTTCTTT.

V and J are TRBV7-9 and TRBJ2-7; 9 bases map to TRBD1. The length of the CDR3 is 15 residues. The V segment lost 2 bases and the J segment 3 bases; nucleotides outside the gene matches: 5. CDR1 is SEHNR and CDR2 is FQNEAQ in the germline V gene (reference sequence). The CDR3 loop reads CASSLTLDRGYEQYF. The CDR3 nucleotides read TGTGCCAGCAGCTTAACTCTGGACAGGGGCTACGAGCAGTACTTC. The full variable domain, its missing parts supplied by reference TRBV7-9 and TRBJ2-7, is DTGVSQNPRHKITKRGQNVTFRCDPISEHNRLYWYRQTLGQGPEFLTYFQNEAQLEKSRLLSDRFSAERPKGSFSTLEIQRTEQGDSAMYLCASSLTLDRGYEQYFGPGTRLTVT.

This clonotype was picked up a small number of times. The V gene is TRBV5-1, the J gene TRBJ2-2; D ambiguous. Germline assignment: CDR1 SGHRS and CDR2 YFSETQ. The CDR3 spans 16 residues. Trimming stripped 0 bases from V and 4 bases from J, with 13 bases between. DNA of the CDR3: TGCGCCAGCAGCTTGGTGGCAGCCGGACCCACCGGGGAGCTGTTTTTT. This gives the protein CASSLVAAGPTGELFF.

This clonotype was observed a few times. The rearrangement links TRBV6-1 to TRBJ1-2; D remains ambiguous. The V gene's germline CDR1 is MNHNS and CDR2 SASEGT. This CDR3 comprises 13 residues. Between the trimmed V and J ends, which lost 2 bases and 0 bases, there was a span of 4 bases. The CDR3 sequence: CASSESANYGYTF. The CDR3 nucleotides are TGTGCCAGCAGTGAATCCGCTAACTATGGCTACACCTTC.

The rearrangement joins TRBV6-1 to TRBJ2-2; 8 bases line up with TRBD2. The CDR3 has 15 amino acids. CDR1 is MNHNS and CDR2 is SASEGT in the germline V gene. V lost 8 bases to trimming and J lost 5 bases; unmatched junction nucleotides: 10. The CDR3 DNA follows: TGTGCCAGCGGCCGAGCGGGGGTTGGGACCGGGGAGCTGTTTTTT. The encoded protein is CASGRAGVGTGELFF.

This chain uses TRBV4-3 with TRBJ2-2; D possibly corresponds to TRBD2 (5 bases). V was shortened by 3 bases and J by 7 bases, with 21 bases between the two germline ends. Germline V CDR1 and CDR2: LGHNA, YSLEER. This CDR3 has 17 amino acids. The CDR3 loop is CASSHRSAGPGGGELFF. The DNA of the CDR3 is TGCGCCAGCAGCCATCGCTCGGCGGGCCCGGGTGGCGGGGAGCTGTTTTTT.

This clonotype was seen more than once but under ten times. This chain links TRBV6-2 or TRBV6-3 with TRBJ2-1; 11 nucleotides agree with TRBD2. Germline-derived CDR1 and CDR2 are MNHEY and SVGEGT. CDR3 length: 16 residues. V lost 2 bases and J lost 4; bases outside the gene matches: 4. The CDR3 reads CASSYPLAGGYNEQFF. CDR3 DNA: TGTGCCAGCAGTTACCCCCTAGCGGGGGGATACAATGAGCAGTTCTTC.

This clonotype has ten or more counts. The chain combines TRBV4-2 with TRBJ2-5, with 10 bases that match TRBD2. The CDR3 length is 16 residues. V shed 4 bases, J shed 2 bases, and the junction held 7 bases outside the gene matches. In germline, CDR1 is LGHNA, CDR2 YNFKEQ. The CDR3 nucleotides are TGTGCCAGCAGCCTAATAGGACTAGCGGTTCAAGAGACCCAGTACTTC. It translates to CASSLIGLAVQETQYF.

This clonotype appeared a few times. The chain combines TRBV4-3 with TRBJ2-7; 9 nucleotides match TRBD1. Germline assignment: CDR1 LGHNA and CDR2 YSLEER. The length of the CDR3 is 18 residues. The ends lost 0 bases at V and 4 bases at J; junction bases unmatched: 13. The CDR3 is CASSQDATGGTVTYEQYF. Here the CDR3 DNA reads TGCGCCAGCAGCCAAGATGCGACAGGGGGGACGGTTACATACGAGCAGTACTTC.

A few counts support this clonotype. DNA of the CDR3: TGTGCCAGCAGCCCCACGGGGGGCCTAGCCAAAAACATTCAGTACTTC. Translating gives CASSPTGGLAKNIQYF. This chain uses TRBV2 with TRBJ2-4; maybe TRBD2 (7 bases). CDR1 is SNHLY, CDR2 FYNNEI, per germline. This CDR3 has 16 amino acids. V lost 6 bases and J lost 0, with 15 bases in between. Together with reference TRBV2 and TRBJ2-4, the CDR3 gives the full variable domain: EPEVTQTPSHQVTQMGQEVILRCVPISNHLYFYWYRQILGQKVEFLVSFYNNEISEKSEIFDDQFSVERPDGSNFTLKIRSTKLEDSAMYFCASSPTGGLAKNIQYFGAGTRLSVL.

This clonotype came up a few times. J is TRBJ2-3 and V is TRBV7-2, with TRBD2 matching 8 bases. CDR1 is SGHTA and CDR2 is FQGNSA in the germline V gene. Trimming cost V 5 bases and J 5 bases; bases outside gene matches: 6. The CDR3 runs 14 residues. Here the CDR3 reads CASSPAGAGDTQYF. CDR3 in DNA: TGTGCCAGCAGCCCAGCGGGGGCGGGAGATACGCAGTATTTT.

This clonotype was found a few times. V is TRBV6-5 and J is TRBJ2-3; D remains unclear. Germline V gives CDR1 MNHEY, CDR2 SVGAGI. The CDR3 totals 11 residues. Deletions cut 2 bases from V and 12 bases from J, with 9 bases between. CDR3 sequence: CASSYASGQYF. In nucleotides, the CDR3 is TGTGCCAGCAGTTACGCCAGTGGTCAGTATTTT.

This clonotype was counted between two and nine times. The chain joins TRBV18 to TRBJ2-5, with 10 bases lining up with TRBD2. This CDR3 is built from 16 residues. Germline CDR1 is KGHSH and CDR2 is LQKENI. Trimming at V came to 3 bases and at J to 7 bases, leaving 11 bases not matched to a gene. The CDR3 here is CASSPWTSGYLGTQYF. The CDR3 region has the DNA TGTGCCAGCTCACCTTGGACTAGCGGCTATCTTGGGACCCAGTACTTC.